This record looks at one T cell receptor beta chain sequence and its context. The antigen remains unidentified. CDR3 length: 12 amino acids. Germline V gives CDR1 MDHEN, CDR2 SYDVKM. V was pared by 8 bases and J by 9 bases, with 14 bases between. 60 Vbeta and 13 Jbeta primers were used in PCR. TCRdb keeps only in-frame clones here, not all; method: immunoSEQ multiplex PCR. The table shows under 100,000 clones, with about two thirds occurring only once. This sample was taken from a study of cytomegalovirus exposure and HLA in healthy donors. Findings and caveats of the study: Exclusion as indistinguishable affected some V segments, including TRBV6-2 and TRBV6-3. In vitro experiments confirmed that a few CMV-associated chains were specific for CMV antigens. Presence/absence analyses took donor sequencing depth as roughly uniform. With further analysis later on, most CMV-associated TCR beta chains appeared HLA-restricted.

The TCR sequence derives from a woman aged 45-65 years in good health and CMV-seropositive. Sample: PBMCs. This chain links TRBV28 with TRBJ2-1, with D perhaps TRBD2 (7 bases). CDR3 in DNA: TGTGCCAGCGGCTGGGGGGGGGCTGAGCAGTTCTTC. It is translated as CASGWGGAEQFF. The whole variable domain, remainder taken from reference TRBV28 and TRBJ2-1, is DVKVTQSSRYLVKRTGEKVFLECVQDMDHENMFWYRQDPGLGLRLIYFSYDVKMKEKGDIPEGYSVSREKKERFSLILESASTNQTSMYLCASGWGGAEQFFGPGTRLTVL.